Listed here are 30 T cell receptor beta chains from one sample, sequenced in a study of blood T cells in healthy people across ages. Then a second PCR, running about 6 to 12 cycles, was carried out with a sample-barcoded 5' primer and a J-beta primer mix. TCRdb redid the calling of the 5' RACE reads with MiXCR, one entry per CDR3 protein. The table lists around 780,000 distinct CDR3 sequences, roughly 25% of them singletons. The same data also contributed to another study, on T cells of mothers and their children.

Source material: blood. These receptors came from a boy younger than 18 in good health.

This clonotype has a handful of counts. The chain uses TRBV20-1 and TRBJ2-5; 10 bases are a match to TRBD1. There are 14 residues in the CDR3. Germline values: CDR1 DFQATT, CDR2 SNEGSKA (reference sequence). V shed 5 bases, J shed 1 base, and the junction held 4 bases outside the gene matches. CDR3 region: CSACDRGPQETQYF. CDR3 bases: TGCAGTGCTTGCGACAGGGGGCCCCAAGAGACCCAGTACTTC.

This clonotype came up a few times. The genes are TRBV5-1 and TRBJ2-1; either TRBD1 or TRBD2 may supply D (5 bases each). Germline assignment: CDR1 SGHRS and CDR2 YFSETQ. V lost 4 bases and J 9 bases, leaving 14 bases between the germline ends. CDR3 length equals 13 residues. CDR3 sequence (DNA): TGCGCCAGCAGCCAGTCCGGGACGACTGAGCAGTTCTTC. Encoded protein: CASSQSGTTEQFF.

This clonotype has more than one count but fewer than ten. CDR3 region: CASSLDRASTDTQYF. As DNA, the CDR3 is TGTGCCAGTAGTCTGGACAGGGCTAGCACAGATACGCAGTATTTT. This sequence joins TRBV19 and TRBJ2-3; TRBD1 matches at 8 bases. CDR1 is LNHDA and CDR2 is SQIVND in the germline V gene (reference sequence). This CDR3 has 15 residues. J lost 0 bases, V lost 5 bases, and 4 bases had no gene match.

J is TRBJ2-1 and V is TRBV7-8; tentatively, D is TRBD2 (6 bases). The DNA end is a closer match to TRBJ2-5, so the J assignment may be wrong. This CDR3 contains 15 residues. In germline, CDR1 is SGHVS, CDR2 FQNEAQ. CDR3 amino acids: CASSPSRDTQETQYF. In DNA form, the CDR3 reads TGTGCCAGCAGCCCTTCGCGGGATACACAAGAGACCCAGTACTTC.

This clonotype came up a few times. The genes are TRBV7-2 and TRBJ2-1; D tentatively fits TRBD1 or TRBD2 (6 bases each). The CDR3 sequence is 17 residues long. Looked up from germline, CDR1 is SGHTA and CDR2 is FQGNSA. V lost 6 bases to trimming and J lost 0 bases, with 18 bases between them. The CDR3 nucleotides are TGTGCCAGCAGACCAAGAGGAGGGGGGAGCTCCTACAATGAGCAGTTCTTC. Its protein is CASRPRGGGSSYNEQFF.

There are many counts of this clonotype. This chain joins TRBV7-9 and TRBJ1-1; D is unresolved. The CDR3 runs to 14 residues. CDR1 SEHNR and CDR2 FQNEAQ come from the germline V gene (reference sequence). Trimming pared 2 bases from V and 0 bases from J, leaving 7 bases between. The CDR3 coding sequence is TGTGCCAGCAGCTTACGCCGAATGAACACTGAAGCTTTCTTT. Its translation is CASSLRRMNTEAFF.

The gene calls are TRBV5-1 and TRBJ2-5, with no clear D. The CDR3 runs 13 residues. CDR1 is SGHRS, CDR2 YFSETQ, per germline. V was clipped by 4 bases and J by 2 bases, with 9 bases between them. The CDR3 DNA follows: TGCGCCAGCAGCCGGGTGGGACAAGAGACCCAGTACTTC. It specifies CASSRVGQETQYF.

The table lists this clonotype with a few counts. The V gene is TRBV2, the J gene TRBJ1-1, with 12 bases identical to TRBD1. The V gene end was trimmed by 4 bases and the J gene end by 4 bases; junction bases not matched to a gene: 7. CDR1 and CDR2 (germline): SNHLY, FYNNEI. The length of the CDR3 is 16 residues. The CDR3 protein is CASSGDRGQIGTEAFF. Here the CDR3 DNA reads TGTGCCAGCAGTGGGGACAGGGGGCAGATCGGCACTGAAGCTTTCTTT.

This clonotype was detected a few times. This chain links TRBV28 with TRBJ1-4; D may be TRBD1 (6 bases). This CDR3 comprises 13 residues. Per the germline V gene, CDR1 is MDHEN and CDR2 is SYDVKM. Trimming removed 7 bases at V and 6 bases at J, with 12 bases between. The CDR3 loop is CASTAGDYEKLFF. CDR3 bases: TGTGCCAGCACTGCAGGGGATTATGAAAAACTGTTTTTT.

The rearrangement links TRBV5-5 to TRBJ2-7; 7 bases match TRBD1. The ends lost 2 bases at V and 5 bases at J; junction bases unmatched: 7. Germline lookup yields CDR1 SGHKS and CDR2 YYEKEE (reference sequence). This CDR3 comprises 14 residues. CDR3 in amino acids: CASSFPGTDNEQYF. DNA of the CDR3: TGTGCCAGCAGCTTCCCCGGGACAGATAACGAGCAGTACTTC.

V is TRBV7-9 and J is TRBJ2-4; no definite D call. Trimming cost V 1 base and J 0 bases, with 7 bases left between them. The germline V gene encodes CDR1 SEHNR and CDR2 FQNEAQ (reference sequence). CDR3 size: 15 residues. This chain's CDR3 is CASSLGDIAKNIQYF. In DNA, the CDR3 is TGTGCCAGCAGCTTAGGGGATATAGCCAAAAACATTCAGTACTTC. Full variable domain (rest looked up from reference TRBV7-9 and TRBJ2-4): DTGVSQNPRHKITKRGQNVTFRCDPISEHNRLYWYRQTLGQGPEFLTYFQNEAQLEKSRLLSDRFSAERPKGSFSTLEIQRTEQGDSAMYLCASSLGDIAKNIQYFGAGTRLSVL.

This clonotype came up a few times. At one end, the junction sequence differs from germline, possibly due to a read error. The chain carries TRBV10-2 and TRBJ2-5; the match to TRBD2 covers 7 bases. The CDR3 is 14 residues long. The germline V gene encodes CDR1 WSHSY and CDR2 SAAADI. The CDR3 spells CASREWGTKETQYF. The CDR3 nucleotides are TGCGCCAGCCGTGAGTGGGGGACTAAAGAGACCCAGTACTTC.

This clonotype showed up just a few times. This rearrangement joins TRBV2 to TRBJ2-2; TRBD1 matches 10 bases. The CDR3 covers 15 residues. Germline V gene lookup returns CDR1 SNHLY and CDR2 FYNNEI. Germline trimming cut 8 bases from V and 6 bases from J; bases unmatched to any gene: 9. The CDR3: CASVRDRGTAGELFF. The CDR3 bases are TGTGCCAGCGTACGGGACAGGGGCACAGCCGGGGAGCTGTTTTTT.

This clonotype occurred a few times. The V and J genes are TRBV5-6 and TRBJ1-4; D uncertain. CDR3 size: 14 residues. Between the trimmed V and J ends, which lost 1 base and 1 base, there was a span of 5 bases. Looked up from germline, CDR1 is SGHDT and CDR2 is YYEEEE. The CDR3 DNA is TGTGCCAGCAGCTTGAGCGAAACTAATGAAAAACTGTTTTTT. This sequence encodes CASSLSETNEKLFF.

This rearrangement joins TRBV7-9 to TRBJ2-1; 7 positions agree with TRBD1. Trimming removed 2 bases from V and 6 bases from J; junction bases left unmatched: 10. The CDR3 sequence is 16 residues long. The germline V gene has CDR1 SEHNR and CDR2 FQNEAQ (reference sequence). CDR3 residues: CASSLPTTGRSNEQFF. As DNA, the CDR3 is TGTGCCAGCAGCTTACCAACGACAGGGCGAAGCAATGAGCAGTTCTTC.

This clonotype was seen only a few times. This rearrangement joins TRBV5-4 to TRBJ2-7; D might be TRBD2 (6 bases). The V gene's germline CDR1 is SGHNT and CDR2 YYREEE (reference sequence). There are 13 residues in the CDR3. Trimming removed 4 bases from V and 3 bases from J, with 11 bases in between. The CDR3 spells CASSEEGGYEQYF. The CDR3 DNA reads as TGTGCCAGCAGCGAGGAGGGAGGCTACGAGCAGTACTTC.

This chain links TRBV11-2 with TRBJ1-1, with D unclear. V lost 2 bases, J lost 0 bases, and 10 bases lay in between. Germline V gives CDR1 SGHAT, CDR2 FQNNGV. There are 15 residues in the CDR3. CDR3 region: CASSLYSAMNTEAFF. The CDR3 nucleotides read TGTGCCAGCAGCTTATACAGCGCCATGAACACTGAAGCTTTCTTT.

This clonotype turned up a few times. The J gene is TRBJ1-2, the V gene TRBV28; D is possibly TRBD1 (6 bases). The V end lost 5 bases, the J end lost 0 bases, and 13 bases lay between the germline ends. The CDR3 is 15 residues long. The germline CDR1 and CDR2 sequences are MDHEN and SYDVKM. CDR3 residues: CASSLFYRANYGYTF. The CDR3 DNA follows: TGTGCCAGCAGTCTGTTTTACAGGGCTAACTATGGCTACACCTTC.

This chain links TRBV6-1 with TRBJ2-1; no definite D call. The CDR3 has 16 amino acids. Trimming took off 1 base at V and 5 bases at J, with 15 bases between the two ends. Germline CDR1 and CDR2: MNHNS and SASEGT. CDR3 DNA sequence: TGTGCCAGCAGTGAAGTAATAGGAACAGTCGACAATGAGCAGTTCTTC. Amino acids: CASSEVIGTVDNEQFF.

A few counts support this clonotype. V is TRBV2 and J is TRBJ1-2; 10 bases agree with TRBD1. The length of the CDR3 is 15 residues. After removal of 1 base from V and 8 bases from J, the junction contained 7 bases not matched to a gene. Germline lookup yields CDR1 SNHLY and CDR2 FYNNEI. CDR3: CASSEGGGTGVGYTF. The CDR3, as DNA: TGTGCCAGCAGTGAAGGCGGTGGGACAGGGGTCGGCTACACCTTC.

This clonotype has a handful of counts. The chain uses TRBV20-1 and TRBJ2-1; tentatively, D is TRBD2 (5 bases). Between the trimmed V and J ends, which lost 2 bases and 3 bases, there was a span of 20 bases. This CDR3 contains 17 residues. Germline CDR1 and CDR2: DFQATT and SNEGSKA (reference sequence). The CDR3 nucleotides read TGCAGTGCTAGATCCTATGAGGGCCTAAGGGACTACAATGAGCAGTTCTTC. Translating gives CSARSYEGLRDYNEQFF.

The chain recombines TRBV20-1 with TRBJ2-2, with 7 nucleotides matching TRBD1. Germline CDR1 reads DFQATT; CDR2 reads SNEGSKA (reference sequence). The CDR3 spans 12 residues. CDR3 DNA sequence: TGCAGAGCTGGTCAGGGGGCCGGGGAGCTGTTTTTT. This sequence encodes CRAGQGAGELFF.

This clonotype has ten or more counts. The chain combines TRBV25-1 with TRBJ2-4, with 13 bases lining up with TRBD2. CDR3 length: 13 residues. The V gene's germline CDR1 is MGHDK and CDR2 SYGVNS. The V gene end was trimmed by 4 bases and the J gene end by 14 bases; junction bases not matched to a gene: 5. CDR3 amino acids: CASSGTSGGVKYF. CDR3 bases: TGTGCCAGCAGTGGGACTAGCGGGGGCGTTAAGTACTTC.

The chain employs TRBV7-3 and TRBJ2-2; a possible D gene is TRBD2 (6 bases). Germline V gives CDR1 SGHTA, CDR2 FQGTGA. V was cut by 5 bases and J by 8 bases, with 18 bases left in between. The CDR3 consists of 15 residues. Here the CDR3 reads CASSPGNGEVGELFF. In DNA form, the CDR3 reads TGTGCCAGCAGCCCTGGCAACGGGGAGGTAGGGGAGCTGTTTTTT.

The J gene is TRBJ2-5, the V gene TRBV7-2, with a possible D match to TRBD1 (6 bases). The V gene's germline CDR1 is SGHTA and CDR2 FQGNSA. V lost 6 bases to trimming and J lost 7 bases, with 15 bases between them. CDR3 size: 13 residues. CDR3 loop: CASSPSGERTQYF. CDR3 nucleotides: TGTGCCAGCAGTCCCTCAGGGGAGAGGACCCAGTACTTC.

The chain joins TRBV5-5 to TRBJ1-6, with 7 positions matching TRBD1. V lost 7 bases to trimming and J lost 6 bases; unmatched junction nucleotides: 10. The length of the CDR3 is 15 residues. Germline lookup yields CDR1 SGHKS and CDR2 YYEKEE (reference sequence). The CDR3 nucleotides read TGTGCCAGCCGACGCAGGGGGACCATTAATTCACCCCTCCACTTT. Amino acid sequence: CASRRRGTINSPLHF. The complete variable domain, with remaining parts taken from reference TRBV5-5 and TRBJ1-6, reads DAGVTQSPTHLIKTRGQQVTLRCSPISGHKSVSWYQQVLGQGPQFIFQYYEKEERGRGNFPDRFSARQFPNYSSELNVNALLLGDSALYLCASRRRGTINSPLHFGNGTRLTVT.

V usage is TRBV6-6 and J usage is TRBJ2-3, with 14 bases identical to TRBD2. Looked up from germline, CDR1 is MNHNY and CDR2 is SVGAGI (reference sequence). With 6 bases clipped from V and 5 bases from J, the junction kept 4 bases outside the gene matches. The CDR3 totals 15 residues. Here the CDR3 reads CASRPGTSGRDTQYF. CDR3 sequence (DNA): TGTGCCAGCAGACCCGGGACTAGCGGGAGAGATACGCAGTATTTT.

V gene TRBV9 combines with J gene TRBJ1-1; tentatively, D is TRBD1 (6 bases). The CDR3 runs to 15 residues. The V and J ends lost 4 bases and 0 bases respectively, with 13 bases between them. Germline CDR1 and CDR2: SGDLS and YYNGEE. CDR3 sequence reads: CASSPRTDMNTEAFF. DNA of the CDR3: TGTGCCAGCAGCCCCCGGACAGACATGAACACTGAAGCTTTCTTT.

As to this clonotype: One end of the junction does not line up with germline, which may come from a read error. The chain uses TRBV11-2 and TRBJ2-7; no reliable D call. CDR1 SGHAT and CDR2 FQNNGV come from the germline V gene. The CDR3 runs 11 residues. CDR3 sequence: CASSRRYEQCF. CDR3 sequence (DNA): TGTGCCAGCAGCCGACGCTACGAGCAGTGCTTC.

The J gene is TRBJ1-2, the V gene TRBV7-9, with TRBD1 matching 9 bases. The V and J ends lost 0 bases and 13 bases, in that order; junction bases with no gene match: 6. Germline V CDR1 and CDR2: SEHNR, FQNEAQ (reference sequence). There are 13 residues in the CDR3. The CDR3: CASSLAQDRGVTF. The CDR3 coding sequence is TGTGCCAGCAGCTTAGCGCAGGACAGGGGAGTCACCTTC.